This TCR beta chain is drawn from a study of blood T cell repertoires in COVID-19. V shed 3 bases and J 1 base; nucleotides not matched to a gene: 4. In germline, CDR1 is SGHKS, CDR2 YYEKEE (reference sequence). There are 15 residues in the CDR3. Sequencing was performed with immunoSEQ multiplex PCR; in TCRdb, only in-frame clones are kept and a portion is missing. Here the sample spans about 210,000 clones, about 91% being singletons. The sample consisted of peripheral blood. The source is a man aged 30-40 years with acute or convalescent COVID-19. The V call is TRBV5-5, the J call TRBJ2-3; 8 positions agree with TRBD2. The CDR3 is CASSSPRGGTDTQYF. In DNA, the CDR3 is TGTGCCAGCAGCTCCCCGCGGGGGGGCACAGATACGCAGTATTTT. Together with reference TRBV5-5 and TRBJ2-3, the CDR3 gives the full variable domain: DAGVTQSPTHLIKTRGQQVTLRCSPISGHKSVSWYQQVLGQGPQFIFQYYEKEERGRGNFPDRFSARQFPNYSSELNVNALLLGDSALYLCASSSPRGGTDTQYFGPGTRLTVL.